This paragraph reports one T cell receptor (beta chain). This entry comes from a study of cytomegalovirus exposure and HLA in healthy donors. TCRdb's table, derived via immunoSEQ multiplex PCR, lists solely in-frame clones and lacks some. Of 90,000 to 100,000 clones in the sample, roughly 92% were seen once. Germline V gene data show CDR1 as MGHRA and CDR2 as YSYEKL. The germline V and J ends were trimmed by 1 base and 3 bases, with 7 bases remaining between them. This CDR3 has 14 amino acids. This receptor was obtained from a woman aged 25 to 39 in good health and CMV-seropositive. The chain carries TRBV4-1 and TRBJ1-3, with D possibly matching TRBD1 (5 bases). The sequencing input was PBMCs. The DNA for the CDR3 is TGCGCCAGCAGCCAAGCGACAGTTGGAAACACCATATATTTT. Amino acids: CASSQATVGNTIYF.